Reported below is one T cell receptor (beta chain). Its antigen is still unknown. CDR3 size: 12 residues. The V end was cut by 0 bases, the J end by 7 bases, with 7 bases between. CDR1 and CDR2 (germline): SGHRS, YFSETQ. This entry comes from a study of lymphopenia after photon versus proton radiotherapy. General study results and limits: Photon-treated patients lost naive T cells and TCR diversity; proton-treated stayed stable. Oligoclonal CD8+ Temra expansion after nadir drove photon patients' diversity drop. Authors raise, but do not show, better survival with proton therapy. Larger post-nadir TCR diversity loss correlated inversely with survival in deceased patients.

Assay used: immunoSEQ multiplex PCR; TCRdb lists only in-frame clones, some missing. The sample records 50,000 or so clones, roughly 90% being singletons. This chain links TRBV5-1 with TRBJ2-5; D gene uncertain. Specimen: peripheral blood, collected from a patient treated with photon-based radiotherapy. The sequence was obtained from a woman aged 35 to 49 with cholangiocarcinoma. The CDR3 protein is CASSLVPGTQYF. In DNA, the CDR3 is TGCGCCAGCAGCTTGGTCCCGGGGACCCAGTACTTC.